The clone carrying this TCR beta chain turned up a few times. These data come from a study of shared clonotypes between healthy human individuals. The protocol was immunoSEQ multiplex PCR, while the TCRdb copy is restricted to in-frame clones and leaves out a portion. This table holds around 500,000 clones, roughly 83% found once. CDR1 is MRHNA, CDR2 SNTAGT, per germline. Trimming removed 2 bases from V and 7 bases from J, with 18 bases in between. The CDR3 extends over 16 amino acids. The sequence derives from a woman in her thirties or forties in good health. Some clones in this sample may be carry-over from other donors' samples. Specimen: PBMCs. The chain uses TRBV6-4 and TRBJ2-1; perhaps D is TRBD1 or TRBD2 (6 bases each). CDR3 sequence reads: CASSDDGGGTVNEQFF. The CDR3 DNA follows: TGTGCCAGCAGTGACGATGGAGGGGGGACTGTGAATGAGCAGTTCTTC.